These 27 T cell receptor beta chains were all obtained from the same sample, sequenced in a study of T cell responses to AZD1222 COVID-19 vaccine. Some clones are missing from TCRdb's copy, which holds only in-frame ones; the method was immunoSEQ multiplex PCR. The data contain about 56,000 clones, about 86% of them seen just once; the ten biggest clones take up roughly 7.2%. The sequencing here drew on peripheral blood, taken 28 days after the second AZD1222 dose. These receptors originate from an adult who received the AZD1222 COVID-19 vaccine.

DNA of the CDR3: TGTGCCAGCAGCCTGGCGGAGGATCAGCCCCAGCATTTT. Amino acid sequence: CASSLAEDQPQHF. V and J are TRBV3-1 (or the pseudogene TRBV3-2) and TRBJ1-5, with D unclear. CDR1 is LGHDT, CDR2 YNNKEL, per germline (reference sequence). Trimming removed 4 bases from V and 5 bases from J, with 9 bases in between. This CDR3 comprises 13 residues.

The chain uses TRBV11-3 and TRBJ2-1; 12 bases agree with TRBD2. Germline CDR1 reads SGHNT; CDR2 reads YENEEA. This CDR3 has 16 amino acids. With 3 bases clipped from V and 4 bases from J, the junction kept 4 bases outside the gene matches. CDR3 amino acids: CASSLLAGGLYNEQFF. In DNA, the CDR3 is TGTGCCAGCAGCTTGCTAGCGGGAGGGCTTTACAATGAGCAGTTCTTC.

The genes are TRBV18 and TRBJ1-3; possibly TRBD1 for D (6 bases). CDR1 is KGHSH and CDR2 is LQKENI in the germline V gene. Trimming removed 3 bases at V and 0 bases at J, with 12 bases between. This CDR3 comprises 16 residues. The CDR3 protein is CASSPVDSSSGNTIYF. DNA of the CDR3: TGTGCCAGCTCACCCGTGGACAGTTCCTCTGGAAACACCATATATTTT.

The J gene is TRBJ1-6, the V gene TRBV10-3, with D possibly TRBD1 on 5 matching bases. Trimming left V 0 bases short and J 10 bases short, with 13 bases between. CDR3 length: 15 residues. Germline V gives CDR1 ENHRY, CDR2 SYGVKD. Here the CDR3 reads CAISESGTNNSPLHF. CDR3 nucleotide sequence: TGTGCCATCAGTGAGTCCGGGACGAACAACTCACCCCTCCACTTT.

V usage is TRBV28 and J usage is TRBJ1-1, with D uncertain. The germline gives CDR1 MDHEN, CDR2 SYDVKM. CDR3 size: 15 residues. V was clipped by 4 bases and J by 4 bases, with 16 bases between them. Here the CDR3 reads CASSSPELWATEAFF. As DNA, the CDR3 is TGTGCCAGCAGTTCCCCCGAGCTATGGGCCACTGAAGCTTTCTTT. The complete variable domain, with remaining parts taken from reference TRBV28 and TRBJ1-1, reads DVKVTQSSRYLVKRTGEKVFLECVQDMDHENMFWYRQDPGLGLRLIYFSYDVKMKEKGDIPEGYSVSREKKERFSLILESASTNQTSMYLCASSSPELWATEAFFGQGTRLTVV.

The chain carries TRBV6-5 and TRBJ2-1; D uncertain. V lost 5 bases and J lost 5, with 13 bases in between. This CDR3 is 14 amino acids long. Germline-derived CDR1 and CDR2 are MNHEY and SVGAGI. CDR3 bases: TGTGCCAGCAGTCCCCTGGCAAGGAACAATGAGCAGTTCTTC. It codes for CASSPLARNNEQFF.

This chain joins TRBV7-2 and TRBJ2-7; D may be TRBD2 (7 bases). The CDR3 has 13 residues. V was cut by 7 bases and J by 5 bases, with 15 bases left in between. Germline CDR1 is SGHTA and CDR2 is FQGNSA. As DNA, the CDR3 is TGTGCCAGCACCCGGGGAGGGGGTGACGAGCAGTACTTC. It is translated as CASTRGGGDEQYF.

The CDR3 loop reads CAIGRGSETQYF. CDR3 coding DNA: TGTGCCATCGGGCGGGGCTCAGAGACCCAGTACTTC. V is TRBV10-3 and J is TRBJ2-5, with a weak D call TRBD2 (6 bases). The V and J ends lost 8 bases and 4 bases respectively, with 11 bases between them. The germline V gene encodes CDR1 ENHRY and CDR2 SYGVKD. The length of the CDR3 is 12 residues.

This clone has just one count. The rearrangement uses TRBV4-1 and TRBJ1-5; D possibly corresponds to TRBD1 (6 bases). Germline V gene lookup returns CDR1 MGHRA and CDR2 YSYEKL. This CDR3 is 15 amino acids long. Trimming shortened V by 5 bases and J by 6 bases, and 17 bases separated the two germline ends. This CDR3 reads CASSTQSGGGQPQHF. CDR3 DNA sequence: TGCGCCAGCAGCACACAGAGTGGGGGCGGTCAGCCCCAGCATTTT.

This chain links TRBV5-1 with TRBJ2-1, with D possibly TRBD2 on 6 matching bases. Germline lookup yields CDR1 SGHRS and CDR2 YFSETQ. This CDR3 is built from 17 residues. The V end lost 3 bases, the J end lost 2 bases, and 18 bases lay between the germline ends. This CDR3 reads CASSWEYGGFTYNEQFF. CDR3 in DNA: TGCGCCAGCAGCTGGGAATACGGGGGTTTTACCTACAATGAGCAGTTCTTC.

Here the CDR3 reads CSAGRGGNSPLHF. For the CDR3, the DNA is TGCAGCGCCGGACGAGGGGGGAATTCACCCCTCCACTTT. The chain uses TRBV29-1 and TRBJ1-6, with D possibly TRBD1 on 6 matching bases. In germline, CDR1 is SQVTM, CDR2 ANQGSEA. The V gene lost 7 bases and the J gene lost 7 bases, with 14 bases spanning the gap. The length of the CDR3 is 13 residues.

The V gene is TRBV7-9, the J gene TRBJ2-2; D is unclear. The CDR3 length is 12 residues. The V gene lost 4 bases and the J gene lost 8 bases, with 8 bases spanning the gap. Germline assignment: CDR1 SEHNR and CDR2 FQNEAQ (reference sequence). DNA of the CDR3: TGTGCCAGCAGCTACCTTTTGGGGGAGCTGTTTTTT. Translating it yields CASSYLLGELFF.

The chain is built from TRBV2 and TRBJ1-5; 8 bases line up with TRBD1. This CDR3 is built from 15 residues. From germline, CDR1 is SNHLY and CDR2 FYNNEI. V was clipped by 2 bases and J by 1 base; unmatched bases: 1. The CDR3 spells CASSEQGASNQPQHF. The CDR3 nucleotides read TGTGCCAGCAGTGAACAGGGGGCCAGCAATCAGCCCCAGCATTTT.

This clone was seen once. This chain connects TRBV6-5 to TRBJ2-7, with a possible D match to TRBD2 (5 bases). Per the germline V gene, CDR1 is MNHEY and CDR2 is SVGAGI. Trimming removed 0 bases from V and 2 bases from J, with 11 bases in between. This CDR3 region has 15 residues. The CDR3 reads CASSYSWTPAYEQYF. The CDR3, as DNA: TGTGCCAGCAGTTACTCTTGGACTCCCGCCTACGAGCAGTACTTC.

The CDR3 spells CASSWDVRETQYF. CDR3 nucleotide sequence: TGTGCCAGCAGTTGGGACGTAAGGGAGACCCAGTACTTC. V and J are TRBV7-3 and TRBJ2-5; tentatively, D is TRBD1 or TRBD2 (5 bases each). Germline values: CDR1 SGHTA, CDR2 FQGTGA. The CDR3 extends over 13 amino acids. V dropped 6 bases and J dropped 5 bases, with 13 bases sitting between them.

CDR3: CASGAVTRAGELFF. The CDR3 DNA reads TGTGCCAGCGGTGCGGTCACACGTGCCGGGGAGCTGTTTTTT. The rearrangement uses TRBV2 and TRBJ2-2, with D unclear. V was pared by 8 bases and J by 6 bases, with 16 bases between. The CDR3 totals 14 residues. The germline V gene encodes CDR1 SNHLY and CDR2 FYNNEI.

This clone was seen just once. The chain links TRBV7-3 to TRBJ2-7; D ambiguous. The CDR3 runs to 14 residues. Germline CDR1 SGHTA, CDR2 FQGTGA. The germline V and J ends were trimmed by 3 bases and 2 bases, with 11 bases remaining between them. CDR3 sequence reads: CASSLFRNTYEQYF. The CDR3 bases are TGTGCCAGCAGCTTGTTTCGGAATACCTACGAGCAGTACTTC.

The chain has TRBV28 and TRBJ1-5; tentatively, D is TRBD1 (5 bases). CDR1 and CDR2 from the germline V gene are MDHEN and SYDVKM. The CDR3 consists of 13 residues. Trimming cost V 7 bases and J 9 bases, with 16 bases left between them. This chain's CDR3 is CASIDPNGGPQHF. The CDR3 DNA reads TGTGCCAGCATCGACCCTAACGGGGGGCCCCAGCATTTT.

The chain has TRBV5-1 and TRBJ2-3; D is uncertain. CDR3 size: 14 residues. V lost 0 bases, J lost 5 bases, and 10 bases lay in between. Germline-derived CDR1 and CDR2 are SGHRS and YFSETQ. CDR3 sequence reads: CASSLGRPGDTQYF. The CDR3 DNA is TGCGCCAGCAGCTTGGGCCGGCCCGGAGATACGCAGTATTTT.

This clone was seen a single time. DNA for the CDR3: TGTGCCAGTAGCTTTGCGACAGGGGCATTCGGCTACACCTTC. It encodes CASSFATGAFGYTF. The V call is TRBV19, the J call TRBJ1-2, with TRBD1 matching 8 bases. Germline CDR1 and CDR2: LNHDA and SQIVND (reference sequence). Trimming at V came to 6 bases and at J to 8 bases, leaving 11 bases not matched to a gene. The CDR3 extends over 14 amino acids. Together with reference TRBV19 and TRBJ1-2, the CDR3 gives the full variable domain: DGGITQSPKYLFRKEGQNVTLSCEQNLNHDAMYWYRQDPGQGLRLIYYSQIVNDFQKGDIAEGYSVSREKKESFPLTVTSAQKNPTAFYLCASSFATGAFGYTFGSGTRLTVV.

The chain joins TRBV4-2 to TRBJ2-5; 8 nucleotides align to TRBD2. J gave up 2 bases and V 0 bases, and 2 bases lay outside the gene matches. The CDR3 is 15 amino acids. The germline V gene encodes CDR1 LGHNA and CDR2 YNFKEQ. The CDR3 protein is CASSQDREGQETQYF. Here the CDR3 DNA reads TGTGCCAGCAGCCAAGATCGGGAGGGGCAAGAGACCCAGTACTTC.

The chain has TRBV6-5 and TRBJ2-7, with 11 bases fitting TRBD1. Trimming at V came to 1 base and at J to 3 bases, leaving 5 bases not matched to a gene. This CDR3 comprises 16 residues. The germline gives CDR1 MNHEY, CDR2 SVGAGI. The CDR3: CASSYYSGQGVYEQYF. CDR3 coding DNA: TGTGCCAGCAGTTACTATTCGGGACAGGGGGTCTACGAGCAGTACTTC.

The J gene is TRBJ2-3, the V gene TRBV29-1; perhaps TRBD2 as D (6 bases). This CDR3 is 14 amino acids long. Germline V lookup: CDR1 SQVTM, CDR2 ANQGSEA. The V gene lost 2 bases and the J gene lost 5 bases, with 14 bases spanning the gap. The CDR3 bases are TGCAGCGTTGAACCCCTCGGGGGATTAGATACGCAGTATTTT. Translated, it gives CSVEPLGGLDTQYF.

The chain links TRBV6-5 to TRBJ1-1, with 7 nucleotides matching TRBD1. The length of the CDR3 is 13 residues. Per the germline V gene, CDR1 is MNHEY and CDR2 is SVGAGI. V gave up 6 bases and J gave up 6 bases; unmatched junction bases: 7. CDR3 amino acids: CASRRQGSAEAFF. DNA of the CDR3: TGTGCCAGCAGAAGACAGGGTTCGGCTGAAGCTTTCTTT.

The V gene is TRBV23-1, the J gene TRBJ2-7; no reliable D call. TRBV23-1 is recorded as an ORF, its role being uncertain. The CDR3 extends over 14 amino acids. V lost 0 bases to trimming and J lost 0 bases, with 6 bases between them. The CDR3 region is CASSQSLSSYEQYF. CDR3 nucleotide sequence: TGCGCCAGCAGTCAATCCCTCAGCTCCTACGAGCAGTACTTC.

This clone was detected a few times. The rearrangement links TRBV5-1 to TRBJ1-3; the D gene is possibly TRBD1 (6 bases). Trimming cost V 5 bases and J 8 bases, with 17 bases left between them. The CDR3 covers 14 residues. Germline CDR1 is SGHRS and CDR2 is YFSETQ. CDR3 loop: CASRVDRPGDTIYF. The CDR3 DNA follows: TGCGCCAGCAGGGTCGACAGGCCGGGGGACACCATATATTTT.

This chain joins TRBV6-5 and TRBJ2-1, with 8 bases lining up with TRBD1. The CDR3 is 15 residues long. With V trimmed by 6 bases and J by 4 bases, 8 bases remained unmatched. Looked up from germline, CDR1 is MNHEY and CDR2 is SVGAGI. CDR3 in amino acids: CASSPDRVPYNEQFF. The CDR3 DNA reads TGTGCCAGCAGCCCGGACAGGGTCCCGTACAATGAGCAGTTCTTC.